One sample yielded the 8 T cell receptor beta chains listed below, sequenced in a study of blood T cell repertoires in COVID-19. The method was immunoSEQ multiplex PCR; TCRdb's version includes in-frame clones alone and lacks a portion of them. The table includes approximately 380,000 clones, 85% detected once. Input material: peripheral blood. The receptors originated from a young woman with acute or convalescent COVID-19.

The chain carries TRBV5-6 and TRBJ2-2, with 9 bases lining up with TRBD1. The V segment lost 0 bases and the J segment 4 bases; nucleotides outside the gene matches: 13. Germline V gene sequence: CDR1 SGHDT, CDR2 YYEEEE. This CDR3 comprises 19 residues. The CDR3 DNA is TGTGCCAGCAGCTTGGCTTCAAGTAGCGGACAGGGGTCCACCGGGGAGCTGTTTTTT. Translating gives CASSLASSSGQGSTGELFF.

The V and J genes are TRBV27 and TRBJ1-4; 7 positions agree with TRBD1. The CDR3 is 14 amino acids. Germline CDR1 and CDR2: MNHEY and SMNVEV (reference sequence). The ends lost 3 bases at V and 4 bases at J; junction bases unmatched: 2. The CDR3 DNA reads TGTGCCAGCAGTTTGACAGGGATTAATGAAAAACTGTTTTTT. This encodes CASSLTGINEKLFF.

In its sample, this clone was seen many times. V and J are TRBV4-2 and TRBJ1-3, with D possibly TRBD1 on 5 matching bases. V lost 1 base to trimming and J lost 4 bases, with 14 bases between them. CDR1 LGHNA and CDR2 YNFKEQ come from the germline V gene. CDR3 length equals 16 residues. The chain's CDR3 is CASSQVRGTYGNTIYF. CDR3 nucleotide sequence: TGTGCCAGCAGCCAAGTCCGCGGGACCTACGGAAACACCATATATTTT.

The chain joins TRBV30 to TRBJ1-4, with 7 bases that match TRBD1. V trimming: 5 bases; J trimming: 4 bases; junction bases outside the gene matches: 7. This CDR3 spans 14 amino acids. Germline V gene sequence: CDR1 GTSNPN, CDR2 SVGIG (reference sequence). CDR3 sequence: CAWSTGQINEKLFF. The CDR3 DNA follows: TGTGCCTGGTCCACGGGACAGATTAATGAAAAACTGTTTTTT.

J is TRBJ1-2 and V is TRBV6-1, with D possibly TRBD1 on 5 matching bases. The CDR3 has 15 amino acids. Germline loops: CDR1 MNHNS, CDR2 SASEGT. The ends were cut back, 7 bases at V and 4 bases at J, with 19 bases in the middle. Here the CDR3 DNA reads TGTGCCAGCATGACCGCGGGGGTTGCGGTCTATGGCTACACCTTC. Translating gives CASMTAGVAVYGYTF.

This clone was counted only a few times. The V call is TRBV6-8, the J call TRBJ1-3; tentative D call: TRBD1 (6 bases). The CDR3 is 17 residues long. Germline CDR1 MNHGY, CDR2 SAAAGT. Trimming shortened V by 6 bases and J by 0 bases, and 18 bases separated the two germline ends. The CDR3 sequence is CASRVGQSAGSGNTIYF. In DNA, the CDR3 is TGTGCCAGCAGGGTGGGACAATCGGCGGGCTCTGGAAACACCATATATTTT.

The rearrangement links TRBV3-1 (or the pseudogene TRBV3-2) to TRBJ2-3; TRBD2 is a possible D gene (5 bases). The CDR3 has 16 residues. Germline V lookup: CDR1 LGHDT, CDR2 YNNKEL (reference sequence). Trimming shortened V by 1 base and J by 3 bases, and 14 bases separated the two germline ends. The CDR3 region is CASSQGTFQATDTQYF. CDR3 sequence (DNA): TGTGCCAGCAGCCAAGGGACTTTCCAGGCGACAGATACGCAGTATTTT.

The gene calls are TRBV7-8 and TRBJ2-5; perhaps TRBD2 as D (6 bases). Germline lookup yields CDR1 SGHVS and CDR2 FQNEAQ. The CDR3 runs to 12 residues. The V and J ends lost 5 bases and 5 bases respectively, with 9 bases between them. The CDR3 coding sequence is TGTGCCAGCAGCGCAGGAGGGGAGACCCAGTACTTC. Encoded protein: CASSAGGETQYF.